This TCR beta chain was captured in a study of shared clonotypes between healthy human individuals. Findings of the study overall: The genetic and exposure-history diversity represented was limited by few donors. The researchers took only blood, and tissue repertoires probably look different.

This clone was found many times. Its cognate antigen is unknown. TCRdb's copy holds only in-frame clones and misses some; the assay was immunoSEQ multiplex PCR. The profile shows fewer than 600,000 clones, about 74% of them singletons. Germline V CDR1 and CDR2: SNHLY, FYNNEI. CDR3 length: 15 residues. With 2 bases removed from V and 0 bases from J, the gap between germline ends came to 8 bases. Sequenced input: PBMCs. This receptor was identified in a woman aged 40-49 years in good health. Some clones in this sample may be carry-over from other donors' samples. The V and J genes are TRBV2 and TRBJ1-5, with D perhaps TRBD1 (5 bases). DNA for the CDR3: TGTGCCAGCAGTGAACAGGGCGATAGCAATCAGCCCCAGCATTTT. Encoded protein: CASSEQGDSNQPQHF.